One sample yielded the 26 T cell receptor beta chains listed below, sequenced in a study of molecular identifiers for immune sequencing clone quantification. A single record per CDR3 protein comes from TCRdb applying MiXCR to the PCR reads. The profile covers over 550,000 distinct CDR3 sequences, with around 25% appearing a single time and approximately 0.75% taken by the ten largest. The sample was naive CD8+ T cells from blood, with Jurkat cell RNA spiked in. This sample's subset: FACS-sorted CD8+CD4-CCR7+CD45RA+ naive T cells. These receptors came from a human donor in good health. Some libraries in this study had Jurkat cell RNA spiked in.

This clonotype appeared many times. The chain couples TRBV7-9 to TRBJ1-1; maybe TRBD1 (5 bases). The CDR3 has 15 amino acids. Trimming left V 4 bases short and J 0 bases short, with 12 bases between. Germline-derived CDR1 and CDR2 are SEHNR and FQNEAQ (reference sequence). CDR3 sequence: CASSSPGPMNTEAFF. CDR3 nucleotide sequence: TGTGCCAGCAGCTCTCCGGGACCAATGAACACTGAAGCTTTCTTT.

Concerning this clonotype: This clone may be a read error of a much larger clone one base away. The chain couples TRBV28 to TRBJ1-4, with D tentatively TRBD1 (5 bases). Germline values: CDR1 MDHEN, CDR2 SYDVKM. CDR3 size: 14 residues. The chain's CDR3 is CACSLGTSNEKLFF. Written as DNA, the CDR3 is TGTGCCTGCAGTTTAGGGACTTCTAATGAAAAACTGTTTTTT.

This clonotype was counted a few times. The V gene is TRBV19, the J gene TRBJ1-2; tentative D call: TRBD1 (6 bases). Trimming took off 3 bases at V and 8 bases at J, with 16 bases between the two ends. CDR3 length: 14 amino acids. The germline V gene encodes CDR1 LNHDA and CDR2 SQIVND (reference sequence). The CDR3 region has the DNA TGTGCCAGTAGTATTCTCGCCAGGGGCGGCGGCTACACCTTC. Residues: CASSILARGGGYTF.

In regard to this clonotype: This may be a read error, as it is one base from a much larger clone. This chain uses TRBV7-3 with TRBJ2-3; 7 bases match TRBD1. V dropped 3 bases and J dropped 8; count of bases not matched to a gene: 11. This CDR3 is 15 amino acids long. The germline CDR1 and CDR2 sequences are SGHTA and FQGTGA. CDR3 amino acids: CASSFTDRVLVTQYF. CDR3 DNA sequence: TGTGCCAGCAGCTTTACCGACAGGGTACTAGTTACGCAGTATTTT.

The J gene is TRBJ2-2, the V gene TRBV30, with D hard to call. Germline CDR1 and CDR2: GTSNPN and SVGIG (reference sequence). Trimming took 2 bases from V and 8 from J, leaving 6 bases between them. The CDR3 contains 11 residues. CDR3: CAWSKVGELFF. The DNA for the CDR3 is TGTGCCTGGAGTAAAGTAGGGGAGCTGTTTTTT.

This chain links TRBV13 with TRBJ1-2; 8 bases agree with TRBD1. Losses at the gene ends were 1 base for V and 8 bases for J; bases not matched to a gene: 9. This CDR3 contains 15 residues. Germline V gene sequence: CDR1 PRHDT, CDR2 FYEKMQ (reference sequence). CDR3 coding DNA: TGTGCCAGCAGCTTAGAGGACAGGGAGTCTTCCGGCTACACCTTC. Residues: CASSLEDRESSGYTF.

This clonotype has more than one count but fewer than ten. CDR3 region: CASCPQARDPSYEQYF. CDR3 DNA: TGTGCCAGCTGCCCCCAGGCCCGGGACCCCTCCTACGAGCAGTACTTC. V is TRBV4-2 and J is TRBJ2-7; tentatively, D is TRBD1 or TRBD2 (5 bases each). The CDR3 sequence is 16 residues long. The germline gives CDR1 LGHNA, CDR2 YNFKEQ. Trimming left V 8 bases short and J 0 bases short, with 20 bases between.

The chain links TRBV6-2 or TRBV6-3 to TRBJ2-5; D may be TRBD1 or TRBD2 (5 bases each). The germline V gene has CDR1 MNHEY and CDR2 SVGEGT. This CDR3 comprises 15 residues. Trimming took 5 bases from V and 2 from J, leaving 15 bases between them. The CDR3 DNA follows: TGTGCCAGCAGTCCTCTAAGGGACCAACAAGAGACCCAGTACTTC. It yields the protein CASSPLRDQQETQYF.

Concerning this clonotype itself: A read error is possible here, since a much larger clone lies one base away. This chain connects TRBV20-1 to TRBJ2-7; possibly TRBD1 for D (6 bases). The CDR3 is 13 residues long. CDR1 and CDR2 (germline): DFQATT, SNEGSKA (reference sequence). The CDR3 reads CSAETGYSYAQYF. The DNA for the CDR3 is TGCAGTGCCGAAACAGGGTACTCCTACGCGCAGTACTTC.

This clonotype has more than one count but fewer than ten. This rearrangement joins TRBV4-3 to TRBJ2-1; possible D gene TRBD1, 6 bases. Trimming removed 0 bases at V and 5 bases at J, with 17 bases between. The CDR3 is 17 residues long. Germline CDR1 reads LGHNA; CDR2 reads YSLEER. CDR3 in DNA: TGCGCCAGCAGCCAAGATCTCGTGACAGGATTTAACAATGAGCAGTTCTTC. Protein: CASSQDLVTGFNNEQFF.

This chain connects TRBV9 to TRBJ2-3, with D uncertain. The germline V and J ends were trimmed by 0 bases and 2 bases, with 10 bases remaining between them. Germline assignment: CDR1 SGDLS and CDR2 YYNGEE. This CDR3 is built from 15 residues. The CDR3 DNA follows: TGTGCCAGCAGCGTAGTAGACTCTTCCACAGATACGCAGTATTTT. Protein: CASSVVDSSTDTQYF.

This clonotype has just a few counts. The V and J genes are TRBV5-1 and TRBJ2-3; 7 bases are shared with TRBD1. The CDR3 spans 15 residues. V trimming: 3 bases; J trimming: 0 bases; junction bases outside the gene matches: 4. Looked up from germline, CDR1 is SGHRS and CDR2 is YFSETQ. CDR3 sequence: CASSSKQGSTDTQYF. Here the CDR3 DNA reads TGCGCCAGCAGCTCGAAACAGGGGAGCACAGATACGCAGTATTTT.

To note about this clonotype: This sequence may be a read error, since a much larger clone differs from it by one base. The J gene is TRBJ2-7, the V gene TRBV6-5, with 8 bases lining up with TRBD2. The germline gives CDR1 MNHEY, CDR2 SVGAGI. This CDR3 has 16 residues. The CDR3 DNA reads TGTGCCCGCAGCCCACGGGATAGCGGGGCCCTGTACGAGCAGTACTTC. Protein: CARSPRDSGALYEQYF.

This clonotype occurred a few times. The V and J genes are TRBV4-3 and TRBJ1-4; D call uncertain. V was cut by 0 bases and J by 4 bases, with 12 bases left in between. The CDR3 sequence is 16 residues long. Per the germline V gene, CDR1 is LGHNA and CDR2 is YSLEER. For the CDR3, the DNA is TGCGCCAGCAGCCAAGATTCGAGGGTAGATAATGAAAAACTGTTTTTT. Protein: CASSQDSRVDNEKLFF.

The chain combines TRBV28 with TRBJ1-5; TRBD1 is a possible D gene (5 bases). The CDR3 spans 15 residues. Germline CDR1 and CDR2: MDHEN and SYDVKM. V shed 6 bases and J shed 6 bases, with 18 bases lying between them. The CDR3 nucleotides are TGTGCCAGCAGCTCCCGGGGCAGGGCTTCTCAGCCCCAGCATTTT. Amino acids: CASSSRGRASQPQHF.

The rearrangement uses TRBV20-1 and TRBJ2-5; unclear D gene. CDR1 is DFQATT, CDR2 SNEGSKA, per germline (reference sequence). V was shortened by 5 bases and J by 5 bases, with 18 bases between the two germline ends. This CDR3 contains 14 residues. CDR3 coding DNA: TGCAGTGCTGAAACGGCCGGGCTACTTGAGACCCAGTACTTC. Its protein is CSAETAGLLETQYF.

This clonotype was seen a handful of times. The chain is built from TRBV4-3 and TRBJ2-2, with TRBD2 matching over 9 bases. Germline trimming cut 0 bases from V and 6 bases from J; bases unmatched to any gene: 8. Looked up from germline, CDR1 is LGHNA and CDR2 is YSLEER. CDR3 size: 17 residues. The CDR3 loop reads CASSQDRGGGAAGELFF. CDR3 coding DNA: TGCGCCAGCAGCCAAGATAGAGGCGGGGGGGCGGCCGGGGAGCTGTTTTTT.

This clonotype was counted between two and nine times. The chain employs TRBV27 and TRBJ1-4; no definite D call. The CDR3 extends over 13 amino acids. V lost 0 bases, J lost 12 bases, and 11 bases lay in between. Germline V gives CDR1 MNHEY, CDR2 SMNVEV (reference sequence). The CDR3 is CASSLSDGDQLFF. The CDR3 DNA is TGTGCCAGCAGTTTATCGGACGGCGATCAACTGTTTTTT.

The table lists this clonotype with a count of one. The chain uses TRBV12-3 or TRBV12-4 and TRBJ2-5; TRBD1 is a possible D gene (6 bases). The CDR3 spans 14 residues. V lost 3 bases and J 2 bases, leaving 10 bases between the germline ends. The CDR3 here is CASSLDRKQETQYF. In DNA form, the CDR3 reads TGTGCCAGCAGTTTGGACAGAAAACAAGAGACCCAGTACTTC.

This clonotype appeared a few times. This chain joins TRBV12-3 or TRBV12-4 and TRBJ2-3; possibly TRBD2 for D (5 bases). This CDR3 has 14 amino acids. Deletions cut 7 bases from V and 0 bases from J, with 11 bases between. The chain's CDR3 is CASTPGISTDTQYF. CDR3 coding DNA: TGTGCCAGCACCCCCGGGATCAGCACAGATACGCAGTATTTT.

This clonotype has more than one count but fewer than ten. CDR3 nucleotides: TGTGCCAGTAGCGCTTTGGGAAATTCCTACAATGAGCAGTTCTTC. Residues: CASSALGNSYNEQFF. The V call is TRBV19, the J call TRBJ2-1; D is undetermined. The CDR3 is made up of 15 amino acids. V was shortened by 6 bases and J by 1 base, with 13 bases between the two germline ends. From germline, CDR1 is LNHDA and CDR2 SQIVND (reference sequence).

In this sample, this clonotype turned up a few times. The rearrangement links TRBV5-6 to TRBJ2-3; D might be TRBD1 or TRBD2, each matching 5 bases. Germline loops: CDR1 SGHDT, CDR2 YYEEEE. V shed 2 bases and J shed 6 bases, with 22 bases lying between them. The CDR3 is 17 residues long. This CDR3 reads CASSFKSREKFMDTQYF. In DNA form, the CDR3 reads TGTGCCAGCAGCTTTAAAAGCAGGGAGAAGTTCATGGATACGCAGTATTTT.

A note on this clonotype: Just one base apart from a much larger clone, this may be a read error. The V gene is TRBV7-3, the J gene TRBJ1-5, with 8 bases fitting TRBD1. The CDR3 consists of 19 residues. Per the germline V gene, CDR1 is SGHTA and CDR2 is FQGTGA. CDR3 in amino acids: CAGSLNQLKDRVGNQPQHF. CDR3 sequence (DNA): TGTGCCGGCAGCTTAAATCAATTAAAGGACAGGGTTGGCAATCAGCCCCAGCATTTT.

With regard to this clonotype: The junction departs from germline at one end; a sequencing error may be responsible. The rearrangement uses TRBV2 and TRBJ2-1; perhaps D is TRBD1 or TRBD2 (5 bases each). CDR1 SNHLY and CDR2 FYNNEI come from the germline V gene. This CDR3 spans 15 amino acids. DNA of the CDR3: TGTGCCAGCACCCCCGGGGCTAGCTCCCACAATGAGCAGTTCTTC. This codes for CASTPGASSHNEQFF.

This clonotype was seen more than once but under ten times. This chain connects TRBV12-3 or TRBV12-4 to TRBJ2-7; D possibly matches TRBD1 or TRBD2 (5 bases each). Trimming took 5 bases from V and 7 from J, leaving 9 bases between them. The CDR3 spans 11 residues. The CDR3 sequence is CASSGGWEQYF. The CDR3 bases are TGTGCCAGCAGTGGGGGTTGGGAGCAGTACTTC.

This clonotype was seen at least ten times. This chain connects TRBV7-9 to TRBJ1-1; the D is unclear. Germline CDR1 and CDR2: SEHNR and FQNEAQ (reference sequence). Trimming cost V 4 bases and J 0 bases, with 3 bases left between them. This CDR3 spans 12 amino acids. CDR3 bases: TGTGCCAGCAGCTCGGTGAACACTGAAGCTTTCTTT. It yields the protein CASSSVNTEAFF. The variable domain in full, completed from reference TRBV7-9 and TRBJ1-1, reads DTGVSQNPRHKITKRGQNVTFRCDPISEHNRLYWYRQTLGQGPEFLTYFQNEAQLEKSRLLSDRFSAERPKGSFSTLEIQRTEQGDSAMYLCASSSVNTEAFFGQGTRLTVV.